Given below is one TCR beta chain in context. The data originate from a study of T cell changes during pregnancy in multiple sclerosis. Repertoires were generated with immunoSEQ multiplex PCR, while TCRdb's copy carries only in-frame clones and drops some. The sample shows around 50,000 clones, about 90% of them seen only once. The specimen was CD4+ T cells from peripheral blood mononuclear cells, collected after pregnancy. The clonotype originates from a female donor in good health, enrolled as a control in a pregnancy study.

In DNA, the CDR3 is TGTGCCACCCTAAGCAGGTCAGACACTGAAGCTTTCTTT. Translated, it gives CATLSRSDTEAFF. The genes are TRBV5-4 and TRBJ1-1; D not resolved. CDR1 is SGHNT, CDR2 YYREEE, per germline (reference sequence). Trimming cost V 9 bases and J 3 bases, with 15 bases left between them. The CDR3 runs to 13 residues.